What follows describes a single T cell receptor (beta chain). A few counts support this clone. There is no known antigen for this receptor. Base qualities were left out, and no much larger clone turns up one base away. According to the germline V gene, CDR1 reads SGHNT and CDR2 reads YENEEA. From the cysteine up to the phenylalanine, the CDR3 has a length of 14 residues. Just CDR3 DNA is preserved here, 42 bases in frame from base 1. A distance of 10 bases separates the germline ends of V and J, which lose 6 bases and 1 base respectively. The record originates from a study of CXCR4 blockade with PD-1 therapy in pancreatic cancer (dated by TCRdb to between 2019 and 2020). Looking at the study overall: The study analyzed resected pancreatic ductal adenocarcinoma using both multiplex immunohistochemistry and TCRbeta immunosequencing, alongside ex vivo slice culture that tested PD-1 and CXCR4 blockade. Two geographically distinct regions were TCR-sequenced from each of several tumors to assess intratumoral heterogeneity. What the work shows at the level of the full study, not this receptor alone: Because only TCRbeta chains were sequenced, true antigen-specificity overlap among the convergent dominant clones remained unconfirmed, awaiting paired alpha-beta single-cell sequencing. The frequency of each amino acid clone correlated strongly with the number of distinct nucleotide rearrangements encoding that clone, suggesting convergent selection driven by common tumor antigens. Tumors had clonal expansion, with a mean productive clonality of about 0.13 compared with 0.045 to 0.05 in healthy blood, yet clonality showed no correlation with survival.

None of the patients whose archived tumor blocks were used had received neoadjuvant therapy prior to resection. For the preserved-tissue arm, the study drew on some 29 surgical resection samples taken from some 26 pancreatic ductal adenocarcinoma patients who had not been treated previously. DNA for the resection arm was extracted from ten 5-micron curls of FFPE tumor cut next to the multiplex immunohistochemistry slide. Using the immunoSEQ Assay at Adaptive Biotechnologies, the researchers immunosequenced TCRbeta CDR3 regions from the extracted DNA. On the authors' methods: To quantify the absolute abundance of each unique TCRbeta CDR3, sequences were collapsed and filtered. Clonality was calculated as 1 minus Pielou's evenness, with only productive in-frame rearrangements included in the computation. Regional overlap was evaluated by tracking the top 100 nucleotide rearrangements across paired samples, and paired versus unrelated samples were compared using the Morisita index. The immunoSEQ Rearrangement Details tool was used to assess convergence of nucleotide rearrangements onto identical amino acid sequences. TCRdb carries this immuneACCESS record with in-frame sequences only. Its versions omit some clonotypes, under half of them owing to an unresolved V gene in the studies checked, with the rest unexplained. The V and J calls and clone size are taken from that table; D and trimming were inferred from the DNA. This sample has around 1,600 clones in its table, and 35% to 50% of those were observed once. The ten largest account for roughly 15% of the sample.

The sequence was collected from a human donor with pancreatic ductal adenocarcinoma. This chain is built from TRBV11-3 and TRBJ2-4, with no D gene named confidently. The sequenced sample consisted of tumor tissue. In nucleotide form, the sequence is TGTGCCAGCAGTCGAGCCTTGGCCAAAAACATTCAGTACTTC. It codes for CASSRALAKNIQYF.